Following are 28 T cell receptor beta chains from one sample sequenced in a study of blood T cells in healthy people across ages. Next came a second PCR, run for about 6 to 12 cycles, which used a sample-barcoded 5' primer along with a J-beta primer mix. MiXCR was run by TCRdb on the 5' RACE reads, yielding one entry per CDR3 protein. In the table there are 1.5 million to 2 million distinct CDR3 sequences, 28% of which are singletons. Sample: blood. The receptors stem from a woman aged 25 to 39 in good health.

The chain joins TRBV12-3 or TRBV12-4 to TRBJ2-3, with 9 bases lining up with TRBD2. The CDR3 loop spans 15 amino acids. The junction had 6 bases not matched to a gene; V was cut back by 4 bases and J by 4 bases. The CDR3 DNA follows: TGTGCCAGCAGTTCCCCGAGGACTAGCGCAGATACGCAGTATTTT. Protein product: CASSSPRTSADTQYF.

This clonotype was recorded a few times. The V call is TRBV3-1, the J call TRBJ1-5; D gene ambiguous. Germline V gene lookup returns CDR1 LGHDT and CDR2 YNNKEL (reference sequence). This CDR3 has 15 residues. V was shortened by 4 bases and J by 0 bases, with 10 bases between the two germline ends. For the CDR3, the DNA is TGTGCCAGCAGCCCGAAATGGGGTAGCAATCAGCCCCAGCATTTT. This codes for CASSPKWGSNQPQHF.

This clonotype has ten or more counts. V and J are TRBV20-1 and TRBJ2-7; 8 nucleotides line up with TRBD2. This CDR3 has 13 amino acids. J gave up 7 bases and V 4 bases, and 9 bases lay outside the gene matches. Germline CDR1 is DFQATT and CDR2 is SNEGSKA (reference sequence). CDR3 nucleotides: TGCAGTGCTATGCCGGGACTAGTAGGAGAGCAGTACTTC. This codes for CSAMPGLVGEQYF.

This clonotype was observed a few times. The DNA for the CDR3 is TGTGCCATCCGGACTGGGGCGTTTGGAAACACCATATATTTT. Protein sequence: CAIRTGAFGNTIYF. This rearrangement joins TRBV24-1 to TRBJ1-3; TRBD1 might be the D (5 bases). This CDR3 has 14 residues. Looked up from germline, CDR1 is KGHDR and CDR2 is SFDVKD. The V gene lost 11 bases and the J gene lost 3 bases, with 16 bases spanning the gap.

Worth noting for this clonotype: At one end the junction does not follow the germline gene, possibly because of a read error. This rearrangement joins TRBV7-9 to TRBJ2-3, with D possibly matching TRBD2 (5 bases). The CDR3 length is 17 residues. Germline CDR1 reads SEHNR; CDR2 reads FQNEAQ (reference sequence). CDR3 protein: CATSSLTPTGIRDTQYF. The CDR3 DNA reads TGTGCCACCAGCTCCCTCACCCCGACGGGGATACGTGATACGCAGTATTTT.

Only a few counts were recorded for this clonotype. CDR3 DNA sequence: TGCGCCAGCAGACTGGACGACTCCTACGAGCAGTACTTC. This encodes CASRLDDSYEQYF. J is TRBJ2-7 and V is TRBV5-1, with D unresolved. Germline assignment: CDR1 SGHRS and CDR2 YFSETQ. This CDR3 comprises 13 residues. V was shortened by 5 bases and J by 0 bases, with 9 bases between the two germline ends.

This clonotype was counted only a few times. This sequence joins TRBV20-1 and TRBJ1-5, with D possibly TRBD1 on 6 matching bases. The CDR3 sequence is 13 residues long. CDR1 and CDR2 (germline): DFQATT, SNEGSKA (reference sequence). V was pared by 5 bases and J by 3 bases, with 11 bases between. This CDR3 is CSAEGGPNQPQHF. CDR3 nucleotides: TGCAGTGCTGAGGGGGGCCCCAATCAGCCCCAGCATTTT.

This clonotype was picked up a small number of times. The chain employs TRBV28 and TRBJ2-7; D is uncertain. Germline V gene sequence: CDR1 MDHEN, CDR2 SYDVKM. This CDR3 contains 17 residues. Between the trimmed V and J ends, which lost 1 base and 5 bases, there was a span of 21 bases. The CDR3 is CASSLYGLQDESNEQYF. CDR3 sequence (DNA): TGTGCCAGCAGTTTATATGGCCTGCAGGACGAATCTAACGAGCAGTACTTC.

This clonotype occurred many times. The chain couples TRBV20-1 to TRBJ2-1, with TRBD1 matching 7 bases. Trimming took 8 bases from V and 5 from J; bases not matched to a gene: 9. CDR1 and CDR2 from the germline V gene are DFQATT and SNEGSKA (reference sequence). The CDR3 is made up of 13 amino acids. CDR3: CSTPDRLNNEQFF. CDR3 nucleotide sequence: TGCAGTACCCCGGACAGGCTTAACAATGAGCAGTTCTTC.

This clonotype has just a few counts. This chain uses TRBV10-3 with TRBJ2-1, with 12 bases fitting TRBD1. The CDR3 is made up of 14 amino acids. Trimming cost V 10 bases and J 8 bases; bases outside gene matches: 9. Looked up from germline, CDR1 is ENHRY and CDR2 is SYGVKD. The CDR3, as DNA: TGTGCCACCGGGACAGGGGGCCGGGACGATGAGCAGTTCTTC. Translated, it gives CATGTGGRDDEQFF.

The V call is TRBV7-3, the J call TRBJ2-1, with 8 bases identical to TRBD2. The germline V gene has CDR1 SGHTA and CDR2 FQGTGA. V was pared by 5 bases and J by 0 bases, with 9 bases of the junction left unmatched. The CDR3 totals 17 residues. The CDR3 reads CASSPQVSGSSYNEQFF. CDR3 DNA: TGTGCCAGCAGCCCCCAGGTCAGCGGGAGCTCCTACAATGAGCAGTTCTTC.

The sample holds many counts of this clonotype. The chain links TRBV4-1 to TRBJ2-7; D tentatively fits TRBD1 or TRBD2 (5 bases each). The CDR3 is made up of 15 amino acids. V was cut by 3 bases and J by 0 bases, with 12 bases left in between. In germline, CDR1 is MGHRA, CDR2 YSYEKL. The CDR3 coding sequence is TGCGCCAGCAGCCATACGGGACGTAACTCCTACGAGCAGTACTTC. Translation gives CASSHTGRNSYEQYF.

This clonotype was found many times. V and J are TRBV12-3 or TRBV12-4 and TRBJ2-2; D gene unclear. Trimming removed 8 bases from V and 3 bases from J, with 4 bases in between. CDR3 length: 11 amino acids. The DNA for the CDR3 is TGTGCCAGCGCCTACACCGGGGAGCTGTTTTTT. Protein product: CASAYTGELFF.

The chain is built from TRBV7-9 and TRBJ2-3, with D perhaps TRBD1 or TRBD2 (5 bases each). Germline CDR1 reads SEHNR; CDR2 reads FQNEAQ (reference sequence). The V gene lost 7 bases and the J gene lost 6 bases, with 29 bases spanning the gap. The CDR3 spans 18 residues. The CDR3 reads CASNFKLSRDQVSDTQYF. The DNA for the CDR3 is TGTGCCAGCAACTTTAAACTAAGTCGGGACCAGGTTTCTGATACGCAGTATTTT.

This chain links TRBV5-1 with TRBJ1-1; 8 positions match TRBD1. The J segment lost 10 bases and the V segment lost 0 bases, leaving 5 bases of the junction unmatched. This CDR3 is 13 amino acids long. Per the germline V gene, CDR1 is SGHRS and CDR2 is YFSETQ. CDR3 sequence: CASSLADREGAFF. The CDR3 DNA is TGCGCCAGCAGCTTGGCGGACAGGGAAGGAGCTTTCTTT. The full variable domain, completed using reference TRBV5-1 and TRBJ1-1, is KAGVTQTPRYLIKTRGQQVTLSCSPISGHRSVSWYQQTPGQGLQFLFEYFSETQRNKGNFPGRFSGRQFSNSRSEMNVSTLELGDSALYLCASSLADREGAFFGQGTRLTVV.

V and J are TRBV12-3 or TRBV12-4 and TRBJ1-5; 9 nucleotides match TRBD1. The CDR3 sequence is 15 residues long. V gave up 6 bases and J gave up 5 bases; unmatched junction bases: 8. CDR3 nucleotide sequence: TGTGCCAGCAGAAGAACAGGGGGCAGGTATCAGCCCCAGCATTTT. It specifies CASRRTGGRYQPQHF.

This rearrangement joins TRBV18 to TRBJ1-2; weak D call: TRBD1 (6 bases). CDR3 length: 16 amino acids. Germline assignment: CDR1 KGHSH and CDR2 LQKENI. The V gene lost 3 bases and the J gene lost 8 bases, with 22 bases spanning the gap. CDR3 residues: CASSPTARGVLGGYTF. In nucleotides, the CDR3 is TGTGCCAGCTCACCGACCGCCAGGGGCGTTTTAGGAGGCTACACCTTC.

V usage is TRBV20-1 and J usage is TRBJ2-2; 9 bases fit TRBD2. The CDR3 runs to 15 residues. Trimming at V came to 2 bases and at J to 7 bases, leaving 8 bases not matched to a gene. The germline V gene encodes CDR1 DFQATT and CDR2 SNEGSKA (reference sequence). The CDR3 DNA reads TGCAGTGCTAGAAAGGCGGGGGGGCAAGTCGGGGAGCTGTTTTTT. Translation: CSARKAGGQVGELFF.

This clonotype turned up a few times. The chain links TRBV7-6 to TRBJ1-1; D remains unclear. Trimming left V 5 bases short and J 3 bases short, with 13 bases between. CDR3 length equals 14 residues. Germline CDR1 is SGHVS and CDR2 is FNYEAQ. The CDR3 coding sequence is TGTGCCAGCAGCCCCCCCCGCGAGGACACTGAAGCTTTCTTT. Its translation: CASSPPREDTEAFF. Full variable domain (outside the CDR3, taken from reference TRBV7-6 and TRBJ1-1): GAGVSQSPRYKVTKRGQDVALRCDPISGHVSLYWYRQALGQGPEFLTYFNYEAQQDKSGLPNDRFSAERPEGSISTLTIQRTEQRDSAMYRCASSPPREDTEAFFGQGTRLTVV.

At least ten counts were recorded for this clonotype. DNA for the CDR3: TGTGCCAGCACCCCGGGACAGGGGAATTCCTACGAGCAGTACTTC. It translates to CASTPGQGNSYEQYF. V usage is TRBV7-2 and J usage is TRBJ2-7; 10 bases agree with TRBD1. The V gene end was trimmed by 7 bases and the J gene end by 1 base; junction bases not matched to a gene: 7. Per the germline V gene, CDR1 is SGHTA and CDR2 is FQGNSA. This CDR3 has 15 amino acids.

This clonotype was recorded many times. The rearrangement uses TRBV29-1 and TRBJ2-1, with D perhaps matching TRBD1 or TRBD2 (5 bases each). Per germline, CDR1 SQVTM and CDR2 ANQGSEA. CDR3 size: 13 residues. V shed 7 bases and J shed 8 bases, with 18 bases lying between them. The CDR3 nucleotides read TGCAGCGGTGAGATCCTTCGAGGGGATGAGCAGTTCTTC. It encodes CSGEILRGDEQFF.

The V gene is TRBV3-1, the J gene TRBJ2-3; D is possibly TRBD1 (5 bases). CDR1 and CDR2 from the germline V gene are LGHDT and YNNKEL (reference sequence). V lost 8 bases and J 5 bases, leaving 17 bases between the germline ends. This CDR3 is 14 amino acids long. The CDR3 sequence is CASEDRGLRDTQYF. DNA for the CDR3: TGTGCCAGCGAGGATAGGGGTCTGAGAGATACGCAGTATTTT.

The chain couples TRBV5-1 to TRBJ2-6; 12 positions agree with TRBD2. This CDR3 has 19 residues. Germline trimming cut 4 bases from V and 2 bases from J; bases unmatched to any gene: 10. Germline assignment: CDR1 SGHRS and CDR2 YFSETQ. For the CDR3, the DNA is TGCGCCAGCAGCCGGGAAACTAGCGGGAGGAACACTGGGGCCAACGTCCTGACTTTC. It translates to CASSRETSGRNTGANVLTF. The full variable domain, its missing parts supplied by reference TRBV5-1 and TRBJ2-6, is KAGVTQTPRYLIKTRGQQVTLSCSPISGHRSVSWYQQTPGQGLQFLFEYFSETQRNKGNFPGRFSGRQFSNSRSEMNVSTLELGDSALYLCASSRETSGRNTGANVLTFGAGSRLTVL.

This clonotype has more than one count but fewer than ten. The CDR3 DNA reads as TGTGCCAGCTGCCGGGACCTTAAGGAAGAGACCCAGTACTTC. It codes for CASCRDLKEETQYF. This chain connects TRBV27 to TRBJ2-5; D may be TRBD1 or TRBD2 (5 bases each). V was pared by 8 bases and J by 3 bases, with 16 bases between. The CDR3 spans 14 residues. The germline V gene encodes CDR1 MNHEY and CDR2 SMNVEV (reference sequence).

The CDR3 spells CSARSPVSGNTIYF. The CDR3 region has the DNA TGCAGTGCTAGATCGCCGGTCTCTGGAAACACCATATATTTT. The V gene is TRBV20-1, the J gene TRBJ1-3; D ambiguous. Germline CDR1 and CDR2: DFQATT and SNEGSKA (reference sequence). The CDR3 has 14 residues. V was cut by 2 bases and J by 0 bases, with 8 bases left in between.

This chain uses TRBV5-1 with TRBJ2-5; 14 nucleotides match TRBD2. The CDR3 sequence is 16 residues long. V lost 3 bases, J lost 4 bases, and 5 bases stayed unmatched. Germline loops: CDR1 SGHRS, CDR2 YFSETQ. The CDR3 nucleotides read TGCGCCAGCAGCTCGACTAGCGGGAGGGCCCTAGAGACCCAGTACTTC. It codes for CASSSTSGRALETQYF.

The V call is TRBV4-3, the J call TRBJ1-4; maybe TRBD1 (5 bases). Germline V lookup: CDR1 LGHNA, CDR2 YSLEER. This CDR3 has 15 amino acids. V dropped 4 bases and J dropped 4 bases, with 13 bases sitting between them. CDR3 sequence (DNA): TGCGCCAGCAGCCCGGAAGAGGGACTTAATGAAAAACTGTTTTTT. Translated: CASSPEEGLNEKLFF.

This clonotype was seen ten or more times. CDR3 sequence: CAISTTGGGGEQYF. DNA for the CDR3: TGTGCCATCAGCACCACGGGAGGCGGCGGTGAGCAGTACTTC. This rearrangement joins TRBV10-3 to TRBJ2-7; 7 nucleotides match TRBD2. Trimming removed 6 bases from V and 7 bases from J; junction bases left unmatched: 12. CDR3 length equals 14 residues. Germline V gene lookup returns CDR1 ENHRY and CDR2 SYGVKD.